The clone carrying this T cell receptor (beta chain) was counted ten times or more. CDR3 length equals 14 residues. V lost 3 bases and J lost 2; bases outside the gene matches: 3. The V gene's germline CDR1 is SGHRS and CDR2 YFSETQ. This entry is derived from a study of patients and donors after allogeneic stem cell transplantation. A single record per CDR3 protein comes from TCRdb applying MiXCR to the RT-PCR reads. The sample shows 25,000 to 30,000 distinct CDR3 sequences, about 8% of them seen only once. Sequenced material: blood, either unsorted or a sorted T cell fraction (not recorded which). The source of this sequence is a human donor who was either an allogeneic HSCT recipient or a stem cell or donor lymphocyte infusion donor (not recorded which). It is not recorded whose cells these are; they may come from a transplant donor. The V call is TRBV5-1, the J call TRBJ2-3, with 7 bases matching TRBD1. CDR3 sequence (DNA): TGCGCCAGCAGCTACAGGGGCACCACAGATACGCAGTATTTT. Protein product: CASSYRGTTDTQYF.